This TCR beta chain was sequenced for a study of blood T cell repertoires in COVID-19. Authors' methods: Amplification with reference gene primers provided the estimates of nucleated cell counts. The protocol was immunoSEQ multiplex PCR, while the TCRdb copy is restricted to in-frame clones and leaves out a portion. The V and J calls and clone size were taken over from that table, and D and trimming were inferred from the DNA. The sample yields 150,000 or so clones, about 84% seen once. The cohort comprised adults aged 18 to 89 years residing in 24 US areas. Which cohort a participant joined came from the clinical history participants gave. Cohort 3 recovered donors had two negative PCRs, clearance, or symptom resolution. Per germline, CDR1 LGHNA and CDR2 YNFKEQ. The V and J ends lost 1 base and 11 bases respectively, with 9 bases between them. The CDR3 totals 12 residues.

This clonotype originated in a middle-aged man who had recovered from COVID-19. This chain connects TRBV4-2 to TRBJ1-5; unclear D gene. Material: PBMCs or T cells enriched from blood (not recorded which). The CDR3 sequence is CASSQGGSTQHF. The CDR3 bases are TGTGCCAGCAGCCAAGGAGGATCCACCCAGCATTTT.